The T cell receptor beta chain under discussion was sequenced for a study of patients and donors after allogeneic stem cell transplantation. The CDR3 length is 15 residues. Germline V gene lookup returns CDR1 SGHVS and CDR2 FNYEAQ. Trimming removed 5 bases at V and 3 bases at J, with 14 bases between. TCRdb re-derived calls from the RT-PCR reads in MiXCR, one entry per CDR3 protein. The sample has about 960,000 distinct CDR3 sequences, roughly 17% seen once; the top ten hold approximately 5.9%. Material for sequencing was blood, either unsorted or a sorted T cell fraction (not recorded which). The origin of this receptor is a human donor who was either an allogeneic HSCT recipient or a stem cell or donor lymphocyte infusion donor (not recorded which). It is not recorded whose cells these are; they may come from a transplant donor. This chain links TRBV7-6 with TRBJ2-1; D ambiguous. The CDR3 reads CASSRSDLGYNEQFF. CDR3 bases: TGTGCCAGCAGCCGGAGTGATTTAGGCTACAATGAGCAGTTCTTC.